This T cell receptor (beta chain) is drawn from a study of cytomegalovirus exposure and HLA in healthy donors. Broader study findings: The study recorded 164 TCR beta chains that were cytomegalovirus-associated. Researchers reported in a later analysis that a missense DCLRE1C variant was tied to TCR beta V- and J-gene trimming. Researchers reported that a few CMV-associated chains were confirmed in vitro as CMV antigen-specific. The authors considered a cluster of highly shared sequence variants likely to be a sequencing artifact.

The CDR3 is made up of 17 amino acids. Germline CDR1 reads LNHNV; CDR2 reads YYDKDF (reference sequence). Between the trimmed V and J ends, which lost 5 bases and 1 base, there was a span of 20 bases. PCR used 60 Vbeta primers and 13 Jbeta primers. Measured with immunoSEQ multiplex PCR; TCRdb has only the in-frame clones, and not every one. The repertoire holds roughly 100,000 clones, with about two thirds as singletons. About this clone: Its antigen is not identified.

Specimen: PBMCs. This sequence was found in a woman between 50 and 59 years old in good health and CMV-seropositive. The rearrangement uses TRBV15 and TRBJ1-2; D is ambiguous. This CDR3 is CATSRRVEGPLNYGYTF. The CDR3 DNA reads TGTGCCACCAGCCGGAGGGTGGAGGGCCCCCTTAACTATGGCTACACCTTC.